The entry that follows covers one T cell receptor (beta chain) sequence. For TCRbeta, the library was prepared with unique molecular identifiers. TCRdb re-derived calls from the PCR reads in MiXCR, one entry per CDR3 protein. Found here are about 400,000 distinct CDR3 sequences, over 20% of them singletons; the top ten hold approximately 3.8%. The V segment lost 5 bases and the J segment 5 bases; nucleotides outside the gene matches: 12. CDR3 length equals 16 residues. These data originate in a study of T-cell reconstitution after alpha-beta-depleted transplantation in children. The source material was PBMCs from the stem cell graft donor, sampled from the stem cell graft. The gene calls are TRBV12-3 or TRBV12-4 and TRBJ2-3; 8 nucleotides line up with TRBD1. The source of this sequence is a human donor who donated a stem cell graft to a child with acute myeloid leukemia. The DNA for the CDR3 is TGTGCCAGCAGTCCCACGACAGGGGTGAGGGGAGATACGCAGTATTTT. Encoded protein: CASSPTTGVRGDTQYF.